One and the same sample provided the 12 T cell receptor beta chains below, sequenced in a study of blood T cell repertoires in COVID-19. Measured with immunoSEQ multiplex PCR; TCRdb has only the in-frame clones, and not every one. Among a few hundred thousand clones listed, approximately 89% were seen once. Sequencing input: PBMCs or T cells enriched from blood (not recorded which). These receptors came from a woman between 50 and 59 years old who had been exposed to COVID-19.

This chain joins TRBV27 and TRBJ2-2; D unclear. Trimming removed 0 bases at V and 1 base at J, with 9 bases between. The germline CDR1 and CDR2 sequences are MNHEY and SMNVEV (reference sequence). The CDR3 spans 16 residues. The CDR3 spells CASSLSLRLNTGELFF. The CDR3 nucleotides read TGTGCCAGCAGTTTATCTCTCCGGTTGAACACCGGGGAGCTGTTTTTT.

V gene TRBV7-9 combines with J gene TRBJ1-1, with a weak D call TRBD1 (5 bases). CDR3 length equals 14 residues. Germline V CDR1 and CDR2: SEHNR, FQNEAQ (reference sequence). V shed 3 bases and J shed 6 bases, with 14 bases lying between them. CDR3 protein: CASSFQDIRSEAFF. CDR3 DNA sequence: TGTGCCAGCAGCTTCCAGGACATACGATCTGAAGCTTTCTTT. Filled out from reference TRBV7-9 and TRBJ1-1, the complete variable domain reads DTGVSQNPRHKITKRGQNVTFRCDPISEHNRLYWYRQTLGQGPEFLTYFQNEAQLEKSRLLSDRFSAERPKGSFSTLEIQRTEQGDSAMYLCASSFQDIRSEAFFGQGTRLTVV.

The chain carries TRBV28 and TRBJ2-3; D not resolved. CDR1 MDHEN and CDR2 SYDVKM come from the germline V gene. V gave up 3 bases and J gave up 0 bases, with 10 bases separating them. The CDR3 runs 15 residues. CDR3 bases: TGTGCCAGCAGTTTCATAGCTCCTAGCACAGATACGCAGTATTTT. As protein: CASSFIAPSTDTQYF. Combining the CDR3 with reference TRBV28 and TRBJ2-3 gives the whole variable domain DVKVTQSSRYLVKRTGEKVFLECVQDMDHENMFWYRQDPGLGLRLIYFSYDVKMKEKGDIPEGYSVSREKKERFSLILESASTNQTSMYLCASSFIAPSTDTQYFGPGTRLTVL.

V usage is TRBV2 and J usage is TRBJ2-7; D unclear. CDR1 is SNHLY, CDR2 FYNNEI, per germline. The V gene lost 7 bases and the J gene lost 4 bases, with 8 bases spanning the gap. The CDR3 covers 11 residues. This CDR3 reads CASTRGYEQYF. The CDR3 DNA reads TGTGCCAGCACACGAGGTTACGAGCAGTACTTC.

Only one count was recorded for this clone. The CDR3, as DNA: TGTGCCAGCAGCGGAGCGGCCGGTGGGGAAGAGACCCAGTACTTC. Translating gives CASSGAAGGEETQYF. The V call is TRBV6-5, the J call TRBJ2-5; a weak D match, TRBD2 (5 bases). The CDR3 has 15 residues. The V gene's germline CDR1 is MNHEY and CDR2 SVGAGI. V lost 6 bases, J lost 3 bases, and 17 bases lay in between.

The chain combines TRBV18 with TRBJ1-1; 7 bases are a match to TRBD1. The CDR3 loop spans 13 amino acids. Trimming at V came to 2 bases and at J to 8 bases, leaving 5 bases not matched to a gene. Germline assignment: CDR1 KGHSH and CDR2 LQKENI. This chain's CDR3 is CASSPIGGQEAFF. The CDR3 DNA is TGTGCCAGCTCACCAATTGGGGGACAGGAAGCTTTCTTT.

The chain has TRBV19 and TRBJ1-1, with 11 bases that match TRBD1. With 7 bases clipped from V and 11 bases from J, the junction kept 15 bases outside the gene matches. CDR3 length: 15 residues. CDR1 LNHDA and CDR2 SQIVND come from the germline V gene (reference sequence). The CDR3 loop is CASTLTPGQGVSAFF. CDR3 DNA: TGTGCCAGTACTTTAACACCGGGACAGGGGGTCTCGGCTTTCTTT.

The V call is TRBV27, the J call TRBJ1-5; D unclear. In germline, CDR1 is MNHEY, CDR2 SMNVEV (reference sequence). The V end lost 5 bases, the J end lost 3 bases, and 11 bases lay between the germline ends. The CDR3 covers 14 residues. This CDR3 is CASSPGSINQPQHF. CDR3 DNA sequence: TGTGCCAGCAGTCCCGGGTCAATCAATCAGCCCCAGCATTTT.

This clone was recorded once. V is TRBV20-1 and J is TRBJ1-2, with 11 bases that match TRBD1. Germline assignment: CDR1 DFQATT and CDR2 SNEGSKA (reference sequence). V lost 3 bases to trimming and J lost 2 bases; unmatched junction nucleotides: 8. This CDR3 has 16 residues. Here the CDR3 reads CSASPPGTGGNYGYTF. The CDR3 nucleotides are TGCAGTGCTAGTCCACCCGGGACAGGGGGGAACTATGGCTACACCTTC.

J is TRBJ2-1 and V is TRBV19; the match to TRBD1 covers 7 bases. The trim removed 9 bases at V and 3 bases at J, leaving 5 bases unmatched. The CDR3 extends over 13 amino acids. CDR1 is LNHDA and CDR2 is SQIVND in the germline V gene (reference sequence). DNA for the CDR3: TGTGCCAGCGCGGCAGGGGGCTACAATGAGCAGTTCTTC. It codes for CASAAGGYNEQFF.

This chain connects TRBV6-1 to TRBJ2-1; the match to TRBD1 covers 9 bases. The CDR3 covers 16 residues. Germline values: CDR1 MNHNS, CDR2 SASEGT. Unmatched junction bases numbered 7, after V lost 0 bases and J lost 7 bases. The CDR3 is CASSEAGTGWGNEQFF. The CDR3 nucleotides read TGTGCCAGCAGTGAAGCAGGGACAGGGTGGGGAAATGAGCAGTTCTTC.

The chain combines TRBV30 with TRBJ1-5; D possibly corresponds to TRBD1 (6 bases). V was trimmed by 5 bases and J by 3 bases, leaving 11 bases between them. The CDR3 totals 13 residues. Germline-derived CDR1 and CDR2 are GTSNPN and SVGIG (reference sequence). The CDR3 DNA follows: TGTGCCTGGTCCCGGGACACCAATCAGCCCCAGCATTTT. This sequence encodes CAWSRDTNQPQHF.